This T cell receptor (beta chain) stems from a study of siplizumab effects on memory and regulatory T cells. The protocol was immunoSEQ multiplex PCR, while the TCRdb copy is restricted to in-frame clones and leaves out a portion. The table records about 110,000 clones, around 90% of them present only once. Concerning this clone itself: Its target is not known.

Study results and caveats: Tregs that proliferated in siplizumab cultures did not have their suppressive function confirmed. Most proliferating CD4+ or CD8+ clones, roughly 75-96%, had no naive or memory assignment. Sequences below about 10^-5 frequency were poorly captured, limiting mapping of alloreactive clones. Alloreactive sequences traceable to unstimulated CD4+ memory cells were significantly reduced by siplizumab.

CDR1 is SGHRS, CDR2 YFSETQ, per germline. This CDR3 is built from 16 residues. V dropped 3 bases and J dropped 1; count of bases not matched to a gene: 3. The chain uses TRBV5-1 and TRBJ2-2, with 10 bases fitting TRBD2. The clonotype was recovered from a human donor in good health. Sequences were obtained from CD4+ T cells sorted from blood. The CDR3 region is CASSSSSGGNTGELFF. The CDR3 nucleotides are TGCGCCAGCAGCTCTTCTAGCGGGGGGAACACCGGGGAGCTGTTTTTT.